Listed below are T cell receptor beta chains from one sample, sequenced in a study of T-cell memory formation after mild COVID-19. TCRdb re-called the 5' RACE reads through MiXCR, storing one row per CDR3 protein. The table has about 340,000 distinct CDR3 sequences, approximately 14% seen once. The sequenced material came from PBMCs or a T cell subset sorted from them (not recorded which). The receptors come from a man aged 18-30 years who had mild COVID-19 (a few samples of this study predate the infection). Cell type and time point are not known. Each CDR3 is given with its conserved first and last residue. D genes are given only for firm matches. Only some rows state a clone size, as once, few, many or a class for expanded clones.

v_gene	len	d_gene	abundance	j_gene	CDR3aa	CDR3nt
TRBV20-1	13	TRBD1	-	TRBJ1-2	CSGLKDRGSGYTF	TGCAGTGGCCTGAAGGACAGGGGTTCCGGCTACACCTTC
TRBV19	13	TRBD1	-	TRBJ1-2	CASSPSGGSGYTF	TGTGCCAGTAGTCCCTCAGGGGGTAGTGGCTACACCTTC
TRBV4-2	14	-	many	TRBJ2-5	CASSQEAGRETQYF	TGTGCCAGCAGCCAAGAGGCAGGGAGGGAGACCCAGTACTTC
TRBV4-1	16	-	few	TRBJ1-2	CASSQEVVRAAPGYTF	TGCGCCAGCAGCCAAGAAGTAGTCAGGGCCGCCCCGGGCTACACCTTC
TRBV18	17	TRBD2	-	TRBJ2-3	CASSPPNILADTDTQYF	TGTGCCAGCTCACCACCGAATATACTAGCGGACACAGATACGCAGTATTTT
TRBV7-6	15	-	-	TRBJ2-3	CASSLETADTDTQYF	TGTGCCAGCAGCTTAGAGACGGCAGACACAGATACGCAGTATTTT
TRBV20-1	14	TRBD1	-	TRBJ1-6	CSARKGGGAPPLHF	TGCAGTGCTAGGAAAGGAGGGGGCGCCCCACCCCTCCACTTT
TRBV6-2/TRBV6-3	14	-	-	TRBJ1-2	CASSDTGFRDGYTF	TGTGCCAGCAGTGACACAGGCTTCCGAGATGGCTACACCTTC
TRBV7-9	15	TRBD2	-	TRBJ2-1	CATGRPERGGNEQFF	TGTGCCACCGGCCGGCCCGAGCGGGGGGGCAATGAGCAGTTCTTC
TRBV9	15	-	few	TRBJ2-7	CASSEDHGITYEQYF	TGTGCCAGCAGCGAAGATCACGGGATCACCTACGAGCAGTACTTC
TRBV27	16	TRBD1	many	TRBJ2-5	CASRPYWGQDQETQYF	TGTGCCAGCAGACCATATTGGGGACAGGACCAAGAGACCCAGTACTTC
TRBV7-2	14	-	many	TRBJ2-3	CASSLALWADTQYF	TGTGCCAGCAGCTTAGCGCTCTGGGCAGATACGCAGTATTTT
TRBV7-2	14	-	few	TRBJ2-2	CASSLFQNTGELFF	TGTGCCAGCAGCTTGTTTCAGAACACCGGGGAGCTGTTTTTT
TRBV3-1	15	TRBD1	-	TRBJ2-5	CASSYGTGPQETQYF	TGTGCCAGCAGCTATGGGACAGGGCCGCAAGAGACCCAGTACTTC
TRBV7-9	17	-	few	TRBJ2-4	CASSSPAGNLAKNIQYF	TGTGCCAGCAGTTCCCCGGCGGGGAACTTAGCCAAAAACATTCAGTACTTC
TRBV6-5	13	TRBD1	-	TRBJ1-2	CASQGQADYGYTF	TGTGCCAGCCAGGGACAGGCTGACTATGGCTACACCTTC
TRBV4-1	15	-	many	TRBJ2-5	CASSYQGQYQETQYF	TGCGCCAGCAGCTACCAAGGGCAGTACCAAGAGACCCAGTACTTC